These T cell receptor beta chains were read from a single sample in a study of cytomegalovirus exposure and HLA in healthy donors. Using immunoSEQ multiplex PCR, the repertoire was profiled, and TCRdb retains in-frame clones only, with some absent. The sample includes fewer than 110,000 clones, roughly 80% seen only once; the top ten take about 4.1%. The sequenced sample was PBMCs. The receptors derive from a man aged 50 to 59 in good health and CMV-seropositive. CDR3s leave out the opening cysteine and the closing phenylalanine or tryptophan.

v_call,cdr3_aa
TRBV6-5,ASSEEGGYGYT
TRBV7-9,ASRASGSHEQF
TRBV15,ATSRSPSGSTDTQY
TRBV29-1,SVESGVVYEQF
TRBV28,ASSSGLAGGRATDTQY
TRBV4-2,ASSQSTSGRSSYNEQF
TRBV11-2,ASSLLGLADLSTDTQY
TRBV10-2,ASMMSGGGGYT
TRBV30,AGDRETTEAF
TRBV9,ASSVGGSLYNEQF
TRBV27,ASSLAGGSNEQF
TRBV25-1,ASSPLAGGLYTGELF
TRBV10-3,AISSPGQGAREQF
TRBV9,ASSELAGGYTDTQY
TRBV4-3,ASSQDRNEQF
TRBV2,ASSERREYAYNEQF
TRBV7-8,ASSPGLTYNEQF
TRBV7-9,ASSLTGAGANVLT
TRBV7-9,ASSLNSASGSSTDTQY
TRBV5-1,ASSLNSNTGELF
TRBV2,ASSPTGGYEQY
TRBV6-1,ASSGTDFQETQY
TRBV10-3,AISESSRVTEAF